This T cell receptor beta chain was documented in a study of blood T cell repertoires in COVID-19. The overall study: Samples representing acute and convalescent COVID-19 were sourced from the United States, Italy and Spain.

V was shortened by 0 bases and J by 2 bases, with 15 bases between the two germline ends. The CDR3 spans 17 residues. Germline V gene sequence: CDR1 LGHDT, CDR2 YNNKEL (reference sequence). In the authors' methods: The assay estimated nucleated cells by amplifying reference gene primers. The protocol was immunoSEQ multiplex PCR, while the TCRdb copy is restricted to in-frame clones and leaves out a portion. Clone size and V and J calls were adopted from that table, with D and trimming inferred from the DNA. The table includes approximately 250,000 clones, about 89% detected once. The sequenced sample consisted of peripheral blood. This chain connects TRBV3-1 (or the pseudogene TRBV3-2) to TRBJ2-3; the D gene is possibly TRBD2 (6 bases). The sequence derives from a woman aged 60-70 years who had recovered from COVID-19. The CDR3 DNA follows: TGTGCCAGCAGCCAAGAATCTCGCGGGGCGATCACAGATACGCAGTATTTT. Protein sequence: CASSQESRGAITDTQYF.